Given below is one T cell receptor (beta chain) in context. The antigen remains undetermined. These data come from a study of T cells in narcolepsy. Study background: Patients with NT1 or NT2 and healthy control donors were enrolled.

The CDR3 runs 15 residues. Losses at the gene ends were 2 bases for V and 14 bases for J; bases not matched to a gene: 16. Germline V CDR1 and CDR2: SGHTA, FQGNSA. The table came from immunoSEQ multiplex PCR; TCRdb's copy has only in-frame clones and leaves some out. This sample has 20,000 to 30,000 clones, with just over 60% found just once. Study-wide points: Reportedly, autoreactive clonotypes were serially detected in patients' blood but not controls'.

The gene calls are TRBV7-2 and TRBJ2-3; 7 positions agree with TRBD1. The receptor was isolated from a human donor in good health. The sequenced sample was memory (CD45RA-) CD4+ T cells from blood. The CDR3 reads CASSLSPGTALGGYF. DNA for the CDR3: TGTGCCAGCAGCTTATCTCCTGGGACAGCCTTAGGAGGGTATTTT.